The clone carrying this T cell receptor beta chain came up many times. Its antigen remains unidentified. Time point described: persistent/refractory GD, antithyroid drugs over 5 years with positive TRAb. Construction of the TCR library relied on RNA isolated from PBMCs. Peripheral blood, at nine milliliters, went into EDTA tubes. The data were taken from a study of regulatory T cells in long-lasting Graves disease. Points from the study as a whole: New patients shared about 880 public clonotypes, fewer than the approximately 2,500 shared by persistent patients. Persistent disease favored TRBV28, TRBJ1-2 and TRBJ2-5. Newly diagnosed Graves' patients exceeded persistent ones in TCR diversity.

Deletions cut 4 bases from V and 2 bases from J, with 11 bases between. The CDR3 is made up of 14 amino acids. Germline values: CDR1 MNHEY, CDR2 SVGEGT. The authors built TCR beta libraries using iRepertoire HTBI primers and Arm-PCR of CDR3 regions. From the multiplex PCR reads, TCRdb called clonotypes with MiXCR, one entry per CDR3 protein. The table has fewer than 450,000 distinct CDR3 sequences, 20% to 25% seen once. The origin of this receptor is a female donor with Graves disease. The V gene is TRBV6-2 or TRBV6-3, the J gene TRBJ1-2; D is unresolved. The specimen was peripheral blood mononuclear cells (PBMCs), collected when the disease was refractory, from a patient treated with antithyroid drugs. CDR3 nucleotides: TGTGCCAGCAGTTTTGCGGGTTCGAACTATGGCTACACCTTC. Protein: CASSFAGSNYGYTF.